This is a list of T cell receptor beta chains from one sample in a study of blood T cell repertoires in COVID-19. The repertoire was sequenced with immunoSEQ multiplex PCR; TCRdb's copy has only in-frame clones and lacks some. The table lists about 28,000 clones, over 75% of them singletons, with less than 20% in the top ten. Specimen: peripheral blood. These receptor sequences come from a man in his 70s with active COVID-19. The conserved cysteine and the conserved F or W are not part of the CDR3 here. Each record gives: D gene, J gene, V gene, CDR3 protein. D genes are given only for firm matches.

NA TRBJ1-2 TRBV6-2/TRBV6-3 ASSYSLGRDYGYT
NA TRBJ1-1 TRBV19 ASIGGGAGAF
TRBD2 TRBJ2-7 TRBV30 AWSWRGGSSYEQY
NA TRBJ2-7 TRBV9 ASSVDVAREQY
TRBD1 TRBJ1-5 TRBV2 ASSALQGVVNQPQH
TRBD1 TRBJ1-5 TRBV6-2/TRBV6-3 ASSSPGTGNQPQH
NA TRBJ2-7 TRBV29-1 SARQDLYEQY
TRBD2 TRBJ2-5 TRBV6-5 ASSSVGGETQY
TRBD2 TRBJ2-7 TRBV7-9 ASRGGSYEQY
TRBD1 TRBJ2-7 TRBV5-6 ASSLAGTGRFYEQY
TRBD2 TRBJ2-7 TRBV28 ASSQTGLAGGPLEQY
NA TRBJ2-3 TRBV4-1 ARSRLRTVFTDTQY
TRBD1 TRBJ1-1 TRBV5-1 ASSPGGEGTEAF
TRBD1 TRBJ2-6 TRBV19 ASSGQASLAGANVLT
TRBD2 TRBJ2-5 TRBV7-6 ASSIGLAGKETQY
TRBD2 TRBJ2-1 TRBV7-2 ASSSTSGPYNEQF
TRBD2 TRBJ2-5 TRBV28 ASSFGWASGGGETQY
TRBD2 TRBJ2-3 TRBV2 ASSGFTSGGGGTDTQY
TRBD2 TRBJ2-1 TRBV11-3 ASSWTSSSGNEQF
NA TRBJ2-7 TRBV28 ASRGTNTYEQY
TRBD2 TRBJ2-3 TRBV5-4 ASSTGGTSGGDTQY
NA TRBJ2-2 TRBV15 ATSSRFTGELF
NA TRBJ2-7 TRBV5-1 ASSRQDPRGYEQY
NA TRBJ2-7 TRBV7-6 ASSLLQGSSTYEQY
TRBD2 TRBJ2-1 TRBV5-1 ASSSLGAGDYNEQF
NA TRBJ2-1 TRBV9 ASSVDLPYNEQF
NA TRBJ2-3 TRBV3-1/TRBV3-2 ASSQEFRGSDTQY
NA TRBJ2-3 TRBV11-3 ASSLQRASDTQY
NA TRBJ2-7 TRBV18 ASSPGEGYEQY
TRBD1 TRBJ1-3 TRBV4-3 ASSQTLSGTGGGSGNTIY
NA TRBJ1-2 TRBV30 AWSPGQSYGYT
TRBD1 TRBJ2-7 TRBV6-4 ASSSEAGGGYEQY
TRBD1 TRBJ2-5 TRBV28 ATRTGGGIMAQY
NA TRBJ1-2 TRBV14 ASSQDLRGGYT
NA TRBJ1-1 TRBV12-2 ARGDRGRRTEAF
TRBD2 TRBJ2-7 TRBV14 ASSQLAGNYEQY
TRBD2 TRBJ2-7 TRBV6-5 ASTATGGIGYEQY
NA TRBJ2-5 TRBV19 ASSIPLETQY
TRBD1 TRBJ1-6 TRBV5-6 ASSEGQGEGSPLH
NA TRBJ2-1 TRBV19 ASSWRDEQF
NA TRBJ1-1 TRBV11-3 ASSFSAGTNTEAF
NA TRBJ1-4 TRBV30 AWSVQATNEKLF
TRBD1 TRBJ2-7 TRBV5-6 ASSMRTGSQH
NA TRBJ2-1 TRBV19 ASSYSSRSYNEQF
NA TRBJ2-1 TRBV18 ASSPAQGRQYKQF
NA TRBJ2-1 TRBV5-6 ASSLGGSGEQF
NA TRBJ2-3 TRBV29-1 SVERTSTDTQY
NA TRBJ1-6 TRBV7-9 ASSLAEGPLH
NA TRBJ1-1 TRBV6-5 ASRGPRAGTEAF
NA TRBJ1-5 TRBV6-6 ASRDTGYSNQPQH
TRBD1 TRBJ2-5 TRBV3-1/TRBV3-2 ASNPFGTGGRETQY
TRBD1 TRBJ1-1 TRBV19 ASSIVRQGWDTEAF